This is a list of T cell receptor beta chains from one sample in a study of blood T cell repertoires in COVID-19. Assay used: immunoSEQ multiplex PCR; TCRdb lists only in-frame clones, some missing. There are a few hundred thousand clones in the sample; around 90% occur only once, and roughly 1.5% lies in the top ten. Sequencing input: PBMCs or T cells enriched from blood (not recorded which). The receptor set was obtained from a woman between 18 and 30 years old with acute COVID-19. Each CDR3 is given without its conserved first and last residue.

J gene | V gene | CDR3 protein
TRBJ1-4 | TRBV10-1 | ASSSRTGPNEKLF
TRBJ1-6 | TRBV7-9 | ASSRDRNNSPLH
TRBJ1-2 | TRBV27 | ASSFQGKGGYT
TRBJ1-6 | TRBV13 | ASSLGGGSSYNSPLH
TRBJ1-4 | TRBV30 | AWSVGQGQEKLF
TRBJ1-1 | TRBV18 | ASSPTTGTANTEAF
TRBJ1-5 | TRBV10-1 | ASRPSRDRHNQPQH
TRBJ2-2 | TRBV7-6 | ASSFGGHGELF
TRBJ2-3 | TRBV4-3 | ASSQEVGGGTDTQY
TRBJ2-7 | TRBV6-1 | ASSEAPAGLGAYEQY
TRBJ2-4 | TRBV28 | ASSLPSGGVAKNIQY
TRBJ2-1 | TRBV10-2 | ASRTSGSRIGSYNEQF
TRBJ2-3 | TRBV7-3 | ASSLIGGGTDTQY
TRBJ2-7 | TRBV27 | ASSLPGSNEQY
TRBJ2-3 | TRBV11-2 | ASSLSRRLNTDTQY
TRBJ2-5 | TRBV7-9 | ASSLVQGYQETQY
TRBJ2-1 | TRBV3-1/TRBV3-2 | ASRLNNEQF
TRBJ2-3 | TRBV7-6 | ASRTSAYTDTQY
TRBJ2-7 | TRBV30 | ACATSGIDEQY
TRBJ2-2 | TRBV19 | ASSIEGLARTGELF
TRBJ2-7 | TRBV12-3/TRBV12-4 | ASSLWPSYEQY
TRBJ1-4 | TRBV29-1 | SARHQGGEKLF
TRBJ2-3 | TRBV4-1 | ASSQSTSGSTDTQY
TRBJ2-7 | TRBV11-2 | ASSVRQTYEQY
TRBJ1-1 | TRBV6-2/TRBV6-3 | ASSLDRVNTEAF
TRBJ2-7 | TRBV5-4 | ASAPEAGTRWGEQY
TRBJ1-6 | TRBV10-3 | AISPDTTSSYNSPLH
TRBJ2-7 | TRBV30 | ASGLAGAHEQY
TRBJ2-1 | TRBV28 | ASSLGTSGSSSYNEQF
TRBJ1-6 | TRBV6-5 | ASSYARVNSPLH
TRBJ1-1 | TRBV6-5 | ASSYSHRRNTEAF
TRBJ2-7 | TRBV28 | ASSTPWGEGYEQY
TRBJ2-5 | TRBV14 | ASSITYGLAGVFRQETQY
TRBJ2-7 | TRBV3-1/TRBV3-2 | ASSSDPGTGQYEQY
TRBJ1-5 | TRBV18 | ASSETGGNQPQH
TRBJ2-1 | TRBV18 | ASSSAGYNEQF
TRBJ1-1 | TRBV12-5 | ASGPGFEAF
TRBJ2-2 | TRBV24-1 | ATSDYERRTGELF
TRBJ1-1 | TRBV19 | ASSIVGGLNTEAF
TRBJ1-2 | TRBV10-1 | ASLFPDSSYGYT
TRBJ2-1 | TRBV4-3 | ASSQEVREVSSYNEQF
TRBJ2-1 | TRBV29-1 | SVSEIVEAEQF
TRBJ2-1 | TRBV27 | ASSPTTSPGLSITGEQF
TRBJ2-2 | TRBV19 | ASGSGSSTGELF
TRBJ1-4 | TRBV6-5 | ASRDTGGSFEKLF
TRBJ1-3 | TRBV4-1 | ASRQQGADGNTIY
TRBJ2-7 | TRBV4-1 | ASSQDAGGSYEQY
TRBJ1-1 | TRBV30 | AWSVLGGWSRTEAF
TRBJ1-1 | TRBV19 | ASTSKMGQLNTEAF
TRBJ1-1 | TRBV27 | ASSSRGGLENTEAF
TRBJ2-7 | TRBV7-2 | ASSLSQGAAYEQY
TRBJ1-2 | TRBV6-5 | ASRLGGQGYGYT